Listed below are T cell receptor beta chains from one sample, sequenced in a study of shared clonotypes between healthy human individuals. Produced via immunoSEQ multiplex PCR; TCRdb's table is partial and in-frame only. The sample yields 1.5 million to 2.5 million clones, about 94% seen once. The sequencing input was naive CD8+ T cells sorted from blood. The receptors stem from a young man in good health. The CDR3 runs from the conserved cysteine through the conserved F or W. A D gene is named only where the DNA matches it firmly. Rows may omit the clone size; those that give it use once, few, many or a size class.

- | - | TRBJ1-2 | TRBV28 | TGTGCCAGCAGTTTACGGGGAATAAACTATGGCTACACCTTC | CASSLRGINYGYTF
few | TRBD1 | TRBJ2-7 | TRBV2 | TGTGCCAGCAGTGAAATTTCTGGACAGGGTCACAACGAGCAGTACTTC | CASSEISGQGHNEQYF
- | - | TRBJ2-7 | TRBV9 | TGTGCCAGCAGCCCCCGGCGGACCTGGCACGAGCAGTACTTC | CASSPRRTWHEQYF
once | - | TRBJ1-4 | TRBV12-1 | TGTGCCAGCAGCTTTAGGCCGGGACATACCAATGAAAAACTGTTTTTT | CASSFRPGHTNEKLFF
- | - | TRBJ2-7 | TRBV27 | TGTGCCAGCAGTCCGGGGGGACAGAACGAGCAGTACTTC | CASSPGGQNEQYF
- | TRBD2 | TRBJ2-5 | TRBV25-1 | TGTGCCAGCAGTGAATCCCTATCTAGCGGGGGGTACCAAGAGACCCAGTACTTC | CASSESLSSGGYQETQYF
- | - | TRBJ1-2 | TRBV27 | TGTGCCAGCAGGGCGGGGGAGTCCTATGGCTACACCTTC | CASRAGESYGYTF
- | TRBD2 | TRBJ2-2 | TRBV4-3 | TGCGCCAGCAGCCAAGATCTACCAGCGGGAGGCACCGGGGAGCTGTTTTTT | CASSQDLPAGGTGELFF
- | - | TRBJ1-1 | TRBV5-4 | TGTGCCAGCAGCTTCCATGACACTGAAGCTTTCTTT | CASSFHDTEAFF
once | TRBD1 | TRBJ2-7 | TRBV18 | TGTGCCAGCTCGCCGTTGAATCGTGGGACAGACCCCTACGAGCAGTACTTC | CASSPLNRGTDPYEQYF
- | - | TRBJ1-2 | TRBV25-1 | TGTGCCAGCAGTGAGGCCGGGGAGCCTGGCTACACCTTC | CASSEAGEPGYTF
few | - | TRBJ2-7 | TRBV28 | TGTGCCAGCAGTTTATGGGACTACGAGCAGTACTTC | CASSLWDYEQYF
- | TRBD1 | TRBJ1-2 | TRBV27 | TGTGCCAGCAGTCCCTCCTGGGGACAGGCCCTACAGGGCTACACCTTC | CASSPSWGQALQGYTF
once | - | TRBJ1-1 | TRBV4-3 | TGCGCCAGCAGCCAAGAACCGAACCAATGGGGATTCAACACTGAAGCTTTCTTT | CASSQEPNQWGFNTEAFF
- | - | TRBJ1-2 | TRBV4-1 | TGCGCCAGCAGCCAATTAACAGCCGGAGGCTTGGACACCTTC | CASSQLTAGGLDTF
few | - | TRBJ1-1 | TRBV5-4 | TGTGCCAGCAGCTTGGGTGGGGAAGCTTTCTTT | CASSLGGEAFF
- | - | TRBJ1-6 | TRBV5-1 | TGCGCCAGCAGCTTGGGGGTGATCGTATCTGGTAATTCACCCCTCCACTTT | CASSLGVIVSGNSPLHF
- | - | TRBJ1-1 | TRBV27 | TGTGCCAGCAGTTTATCCCAGGTTGCCACTGAAGCTTTCTTT | CASSLSQVATEAFF
- | TRBD1 | TRBJ1-5 | TRBV11-2 | TGTGCCAGCAGCTTAGATCTGACAGGGCGCCAGCCCCAGCATTTT | CASSLDLTGRQPQHF
- | - | TRBJ2-7 | TRBV7-2 | TGTGCCAGCAGCTCCGGGACGGATTTCTACGAGCAGTACTTC | CASSSGTDFYEQYF
- | - | TRBJ2-4 | TRBV2 | TGTGCCAGCAGTCCCCCCGACGAAAACATTCAGTACTTC | CASSPPDENIQYF
- | - | TRBJ1-1 | TRBV7-9 | TGTGCCAGCAGCTTAGACCCCCTGAGGGCTTTCTTT | CASSLDPLRAFF
once | TRBD2 | TRBJ2-1 | TRBV6-5 | TGTGCCAGCAGTTCGTCACTAGCGGGAGGGCATGAGCAGTTCTTC | CASSSSLAGGHEQFF
- | TRBD1 | TRBJ1-2 | TRBV11-2 | TGTGCCAGCAGCTTCCCTGACAGGGTTACCGGCTACACCTTC | CASSFPDRVTGYTF
- | - | TRBJ2-7 | TRBV29-1 | TGCAGCGTTCGTGGGGCAGGGCCCTCCTACGAGCAGTACTTC | CSVRGAGPSYEQYF
- | - | TRBJ2-1 | TRBV6-6 | TGTGCCAGCAGTTACGTGGATGTCTCCTACAATGAGCAGTTCTTC | CASSYVDVSYNEQFF
- | - | TRBJ2-3 | TRBV5-1 | TGCGCCAGCAGCCCGCCGTTAGTGGGGGGCACAGATACGCAGTATTTT | CASSPPLVGGTDTQYF
- | - | TRBJ1-2 | TRBV4-1 | TGCGCCAGCAGCCAAGCGGCGGGGCTTGAGGCTGGCTACACCTTC | CASSQAAGLEAGYTF
- | - | TRBJ2-5 | TRBV6-6 | TGTGCCAGCAGTTACTCGACCCAAGAGACCCAGTACTTC | CASSYSTQETQYF
- | - | TRBJ2-2 | TRBV10-2 | TGCGCCAGCAATAGGGCGGACAGCAACACCGGGGAGCTGTTTTTT | CASNRADSNTGELFF
- | - | TRBJ2-1 | TRBV27 | TGTGCCAGCAGTTTAGGGGGCGAGGTCTACAATGAGCAGTTCTTC | CASSLGGEVYNEQFF
- | - | TRBJ2-7 | TRBV5-5 | TGTGCCAGCAGCTTGGAACAGGCGACCTACGAGCAGTACTTC | CASSLEQATYEQYF
- | TRBD2 | TRBJ2-5 | TRBV2 | TGTGCCAGCAGTCTCGGGGTAGCGGGAGAAGTTGGAGTTGGAGAGACCCAGTACTTC | CASSLGVAGEVGVGETQYF
- | - | TRBJ2-2 | TRBV13 | TGTGCCAGCAGCTTAGGCGGGGGTTACTCCGGGGAGCTGTTTTTT | CASSLGGGYSGELFF
- | TRBD1 | TRBJ1-3 | TRBV5-6 | TGTGCCAGCAGCTTGGCCGGTGGACAGGGGGAAAACACCATATATTTT | CASSLAGGQGENTIYF
- | - | TRBJ2-3 | TRBV6-1 | TGTGCCAGCCGGAACGACTGGCCCCAACCTTTGCTGTATTTT | CASRNDWPQPLLYF
- | - | TRBJ2-7 | TRBV5-5 | TGTGCCAGCAGCTACACGCCAGGGGGAGGGGACTACGAGCAGTACTTC | CASSYTPGGGDYEQYF
- | TRBD2 | TRBJ2-7 | TRBV7-7 | TGTGCTAGCAGCCCATATAGCGGGAACTACGAGCAGTACTTC | CASSPYSGNYEQYF
- | - | TRBJ2-7 | TRBV4-1 | TGCGCCAGCAGCCAAGTGGAGGGGGAGTGGGAGCAGTACTTC | CASSQVEGEWEQYF
- | TRBD2 | TRBJ2-2 | TRBV4-3 | TGCGCCAGCAGCCCGCCCGCGGGAGGTGTAGGCACCGGGGAGCTGTTTTTT | CASSPPAGGVGTGELFF
- | TRBD2 | TRBJ2-3 | TRBV2 | TGTGCCAGCAGTTCTAGCGGGGGATCGTCGGATACGCAGTATTTT | CASSSSGGSSDTQYF
- | - | TRBJ1-2 | TRBV15 | TGTGCCACCAGCAGAGGGGCCCTGACGGACCATGGCTACACCTTC | CATSRGALTDHGYTF
- | - | TRBJ2-1 | TRBV7-9 | TGTGCCAGCAGCTTAATAGTGAATGAGCAGTTCTTC | CASSLIVNEQFF
- | - | TRBJ2-5 | TRBV5-6 | TGTGCCAGCAGCTTTTGGGTGGGCCAAGAGACCCAGTACTTC | CASSFWVGQETQYF
- | - | TRBJ2-2 | TRBV30 | TGTGCCTGGAGTGTAGGGGGAACCGGGGAGCTGTTTTTT | CAWSVGGTGELFF
- | - | TRBJ2-7 | TRBV19 | TGTGCCAGTAGTATAGACGCTACGGGGAACTACGAGCAGTACTTC | CASSIDATGNYEQYF
- | TRBD2 | TRBJ2-5 | TRBV5-6 | TGTGCCAGCAGCGGGGGACTAGAGGGGGAGACCCAGTACTTC | CASSGGLEGETQYF
- | TRBD1 | TRBJ2-7 | TRBV30 | TGTGCCTGGAACAGCGGACAGGGGGTCAACGAGCAGTACTTC | CAWNSGQGVNEQYF
- | - | TRBJ2-2 | TRBV9 | TGTGCCAGCAGCCCCAGCGGAGTTTACACCGGGGAGCTGTTTTTT | CASSPSGVYTGELFF
once | TRBD2 | TRBJ2-2 | TRBV10-3 | TGTGCCATTACCTCGGGGGGGCCCAACACCGGGGAGCTGTTTTTT | CAITSGGPNTGELFF
- | - | TRBJ1-1 | TRBV7-3 | TGTGCCAGCAGCTTAGTTGGTGGCGGCCAAGCTTTCTTT | CASSLVGGGQAFF
- | TRBD2 | TRBJ2-2 | TRBV9 | TGTGCCAGCTCCCTCGGGGGGGCAGGGGAGCTGTTTTTT | CASSLGGAGELFF
- | - | TRBJ1-1 | TRBV27 | TGTGCCAGCAGTTTATGGGCAGATATTAACACTGAAGCTTTCTTT | CASSLWADINTEAFF